A single sample gave rise to the 26 T cell receptor beta chains below, sequenced in a study of cytomegalovirus exposure and HLA in healthy donors. The PCR ran on 60 Vbeta and 13 Jbeta primers. Clones were sequenced by immunoSEQ multiplex PCR, and TCRdb holds only the in-frame ones, with some missing. The sample holds under 200,000 clones, 65% to 90% seen once. Input material: PBMCs. All receptors come from a man aged 35 to 55 in good health and CMV-seropositive.

As regards this clone: An end of the junction differs from the germline gene, which may be a read error. The rearrangement joins TRBV19 to TRBJ2-5, with 8 bases aligning to TRBD1. The CDR3 spans 14 residues. Per the germline V gene, CDR1 is LNHDA and CDR2 is SQIVND (reference sequence). CDR3 sequence reads: CASSMTGVEETRYF. Here the CDR3 DNA reads TGTGCCAGTAGTATGACAGGGGTAGAAGAGACCCGGTACTTC.

Comments on this clone: The same CDR3 arises from other DNA sequences in this sample as well. The rearrangement uses TRBV27 and TRBJ2-5, with 11 bases that match TRBD2. Germline-derived CDR1 and CDR2 are MNHEY and SMNVEV (reference sequence). V was clipped by 5 bases and J by 1 base; unmatched bases: 3. This CDR3 comprises 15 residues. The CDR3 region is CASSRLAGGQETQYF. CDR3 bases: TGTGCCAGCAGTCGGCTAGCGGGGGGCCAAGAGACCCAGTACTTC.

This chain connects TRBV7-9 to TRBJ1-2; D possibly corresponds to TRBD1 (5 bases). V was clipped by 4 bases and J by 7 bases, with 16 bases between them. CDR1 and CDR2 (germline): SEHNR, FQNEAQ (reference sequence). This CDR3 has 14 residues. The CDR3 DNA reads TGTGCCAGCAGCTCCGGGACTGCCTTGGCTGGCTACACCTTC. Encoded protein: CASSSGTALAGYTF.

The V call is TRBV12-1, the J call TRBJ2-7; TRBD2 is taken as the D call from the table, unchecked against the DNA. TRBV12-1 has pseudogene status. The CDR3 covers 18 residues. The CDR3 loop is CASSHQTSLADGSHEQYF. The CDR3 coding sequence is TGTGCCAGCAGCCACCAAACCTCCCTAGCGGACGGGTCCCACGAGCAGTACTTC.

This clone was picked up one time. V and J are TRBV10-2 and TRBJ1-5, with TRBD1 matching over 8 bases. V lost 2 bases and J lost 6; bases outside the gene matches: 6. There are 15 residues in the CDR3. Germline CDR1 and CDR2: WSHSY and SAAADI. The CDR3, as DNA: TGCGCCAGCAGTGAGGGCAGGGGGCCAGGTCAGCCCCAGCATTTT. Protein product: CASSEGRGPGQPQHF.

This clone was recorded only once. The chain has TRBV6-9 and TRBJ1-5, with D possibly matching TRBD1 (5 bases). V was clipped by 7 bases and J by 0 bases, with 16 bases between them. Looked up from germline, CDR1 is MNHGY and CDR2 is SVAAGI. The CDR3 totals 16 residues. The CDR3 DNA follows: TGTGCCAGCAAGGCAGGGCGGAAATATAGCAATCAGCCCCAGCATTTT. This gives the protein CASKAGRKYSNQPQHF.

This chain links TRBV9 with TRBJ2-7; 7 bases are shared with TRBD1. The CDR3 consists of 13 residues. Germline values: CDR1 SGDLS, CDR2 YYNGEE. Trimming removed 0 bases from V and 5 bases from J; junction bases left unmatched: 2. The CDR3 here is CASSVEGADEQYF. DNA of the CDR3: TGTGCCAGCAGCGTAGAGGGGGCGGACGAGCAGTACTTC. The full variable domain, completed using reference TRBV9 and TRBJ2-7, is DSGVTQTPKHLITATGQRVTLRCSPRSGDLSVYWYQQSLDQGLQFLIQYYNGEERAKGNILERFSAQQFPDLHSELNLSSLELGDSALYFCASSVEGADEQYFGPGTRLTVT.

This rearrangement joins TRBV4-2 to TRBJ1-6, with D possibly matching TRBD1 (5 bases). Germline CDR1 is LGHNA and CDR2 is YNFKEQ. The V end lost 3 bases, the J end lost 7 bases, and 13 bases lay between the germline ends. This CDR3 region has 15 residues. The CDR3 loop is CASSQALGGNSPLHF. The DNA for the CDR3 is TGTGCCAGCAGCCAGGCGCTTGGGGGGAATTCACCCCTCCACTTT.

The CDR3: CASSLGGPNEKLFF. CDR3 nucleotide sequence: TGTGCCAGCAGCCTAGGGGGCCCTAATGAAAAACTGTTTTTT. The genes are TRBV4-2 and TRBJ1-4, with TRBD1 matching 7 bases. Germline V lookup: CDR1 LGHNA, CDR2 YNFKEQ. V was pared by 4 bases and J by 3 bases, with 2 bases of the junction left unmatched. The CDR3 is made up of 14 amino acids.

The chain uses TRBV5-1 and TRBJ1-2, with 9 nucleotides matching TRBD1. CDR1 is SGHRS and CDR2 is YFSETQ in the germline V gene. With 5 bases clipped from V and 7 bases from J, the junction kept 3 bases outside the gene matches. The CDR3 is 12 amino acids. In DNA form, the CDR3 reads TGCGCCAGCAGGGGGACAGGGTTTGGCTACACCTTC. This translates into CASRGTGFGYTF.

This sequence joins TRBV27 and TRBJ1-1; 7 bases agree with TRBD1. CDR3 length: 12 residues. Trimming removed 5 bases from V and 8 bases from J; junction bases left unmatched: 5. The germline V gene encodes CDR1 MNHEY and CDR2 SMNVEV (reference sequence). CDR3 sequence: CASSGPQGEAFF. In nucleotides, the CDR3 is TGTGCCAGCAGTGGTCCACAGGGGGAAGCTTTCTTT.

The chain has TRBV2 and TRBJ1-5; TRBD1 matches 11 bases. From germline, CDR1 is SNHLY and CDR2 FYNNEI. Trimming took 6 bases from V and 4 from J; bases not matched to a gene: 2. The CDR3 runs 14 residues. The CDR3 protein is CASRDRGRNQPQHF. CDR3 in DNA: TGTGCCAGCAGGGACAGGGGGCGTAATCAGCCCCAGCATTTT.

This clone was seen more than once but under ten times. The chain has TRBV11-2 and TRBJ2-3, with 13 bases identical to TRBD2. The CDR3 is 17 residues long. Germline trimming cut 6 bases from V and 2 bases from J; bases unmatched to any gene: 8. CDR1 and CDR2 (germline): SGHAT, FQNNGV. For the CDR3, the DNA is TGTGCCAGCAGATCTACTAGCGGGGGGGCAGACACAGATACGCAGTATTTT. Encoded protein: CASRSTSGGADTDTQYF.

The rearrangement joins TRBV6-9 to TRBJ1-1; no definite D call. CDR1 and CDR2 (germline): MNHGY, SVAAGI. V was trimmed by 0 bases and J by 8 bases, leaving 22 bases between them. This CDR3 has 17 residues. DNA for the CDR3: TGTGCCAGCAGTTATTCGCTATCCTCGAGCGAGACCCGCGAAGCTTTCTTT. It encodes CASSYSLSSSETREAFF.

J is TRBJ2-7 and V is TRBV18; 9 bases fit TRBD1. V shed 6 bases, J shed 5 bases, and the junction held 8 bases outside the gene matches. Germline CDR1 reads KGHSH; CDR2 reads LQKENI. This CDR3 is built from 14 residues. This chain's CDR3 is CASSAGTGNDEQYF. DNA for the CDR3: TGTGCCAGCTCGGCCGGGACAGGGAACGACGAGCAGTACTTC.

This chain uses TRBV6-1 with TRBJ2-5; 13 bases agree with TRBD2. TRBJ2-7 explains the end of the DNA better; the J call may be wrong. The CDR3 extends over 14 amino acids. Germline lookup yields CDR1 MNHNS and CDR2 SASEGT. CDR3 in DNA: TGTGCCAGCAGTGGACTAGCGGGGGGAAACGAGCAGTACTTC. Protein sequence: CASSGLAGGNEQYF.

The chain is built from TRBV9 and TRBJ2-5, with a tentative D call TRBD2 (6 bases). The CDR3 sequence is 15 residues long. Germline CDR1 SGDLS, CDR2 YYNGEE. V dropped 0 bases and J dropped 5 bases, with 14 bases sitting between them. The CDR3 loop reads CASSVGRLVGETQYF. The CDR3, as DNA: TGTGCCAGCAGCGTAGGACGACTAGTTGGGGAGACCCAGTACTTC.

The rearrangement uses TRBV11-2 and TRBJ1-2; D unresolved. The V gene lost 5 bases and the J gene lost 6 bases, with 16 bases spanning the gap. Looked up from germline, CDR1 is SGHAT and CDR2 is FQNNGV. The CDR3 length is 14 residues. CDR3 region: CASSTTILEDGYTF. CDR3 nucleotide sequence: TGTGCCAGCAGCACCACAATCCTGGAGGATGGCTACACCTTC.

The chain combines TRBV6-1 with TRBJ1-5; TRBD1 might be the D (6 bases). CDR1 is MNHNS and CDR2 is SASEGT in the germline V gene. The CDR3 sequence is 14 residues long. Trimming stripped 6 bases from V and 3 bases from J, with 12 bases between. CDR3 loop: CASSKGGVNQPQHF. The CDR3 nucleotides are TGTGCCAGCAGCAAAGGGGGGGTCAATCAGCCCCAGCATTTT.

This clone was counted only a few times. The gene calls are TRBV5-1 and TRBJ2-5, with 13 bases lining up with TRBD2. V shed 0 bases and J 2 bases; nucleotides not matched to a gene: 1. The CDR3 covers 16 residues. From germline, CDR1 is SGHRS and CDR2 YFSETQ. The CDR3 nucleotides are TGCGCCAGCAGCTTGGGACTAGCGGGGGGACAAGAGACCCAGTACTTC. It is translated as CASSLGLAGGQETQYF.

V and J are TRBV5-1 and TRBJ2-3, with 13 bases fitting TRBD2. CDR3 length: 17 amino acids. Germline CDR1 and CDR2: SGHRS and YFSETQ. The V and J ends lost 3 bases and 4 bases, in that order; junction bases with no gene match: 8. This chain's CDR3 is CASSSRTSGGPPDTQYF. The DNA of the CDR3 is TGCGCCAGCAGCTCACGGACTAGCGGGGGTCCCCCAGATACGCAGTATTTT.

This clone was observed a single time. V gene TRBV7-8 combines with J gene TRBJ2-1; maybe TRBD2 (6 bases). Trimming removed 8 bases from V and 5 bases from J, with 22 bases in between. The CDR3 contains 16 residues. Germline CDR1 SGHVS, CDR2 FQNEAQ. CDR3 protein: CASVTNPGTGNNEQFF. The CDR3 DNA sequence: TGTGCCAGCGTCACCAACCCCGGGACTGGAAACAATGAGCAGTTCTTC.

The chain joins TRBV7-3 to TRBJ2-1; 13 positions agree with TRBD2. Germline-derived CDR1 and CDR2 are SGHTA and FQGTGA. J lost 9 bases, V lost 6 bases, and 5 bases had no gene match. This CDR3 is built from 14 residues. In DNA, the CDR3 is TGTGCCAGCAGTACTAGCGGGGGGGCCGGTGAGCAGTTCTTC. This encodes CASSTSGGAGEQFF. The complete variable domain, with remaining parts taken from reference TRBV7-3 and TRBJ2-1, reads GAGVSQTPSNKVTEKGKYVELRCDPISGHTALYWYRQSLGQGPEFLIYFQGTGAADDSGLPNDRFFAVRPEGSVSTLKIQRTERGDSAVYLCASSTSGGAGEQFFGPGTRLTVL.

The chain is built from TRBV2 and TRBJ2-2; 10 nucleotides match TRBD2. CDR1 is SNHLY, CDR2 FYNNEI, per germline. The ends lost 6 bases at V and 6 bases at J; junction bases unmatched: 7. CDR3 length: 15 amino acids. The CDR3 sequence: CASRAAGGISGELFF. DNA of the CDR3: TGTGCCAGCAGGGCAGCGGGGGGGATCTCCGGGGAGCTGTTTTTT. Full variable domain (remainder filled in from reference TRBV2 and TRBJ2-2): EPEVTQTPSHQVTQMGQEVILRCVPISNHLYFYWYRQILGQKVEFLVSFYNNEISEKSEIFDDQFSVERPDGSNFTLKIRSTKLEDSAMYFCASRAAGGISGELFFGEGSRLTVL.

This clone is a singleton in its sample. The chain has TRBV27 and TRBJ2-3; 10 nucleotides agree with TRBD1. The length of the CDR3 is 15 residues. Unmatched junction bases numbered 9, after V lost 5 bases and J lost 7 bases. Per the germline V gene, CDR1 is MNHEY and CDR2 is SMNVEV (reference sequence). CDR3 amino acids: CASSPEGQGSYTQYF. The CDR3 DNA follows: TGTGCCAGCAGTCCTGAGGGACAGGGGAGTTATACGCAGTATTTT.

The chain links TRBV21-1 to TRBJ2-7; the DNA was not compared with TRBD1, the D call given in the table. TRBV21-1 has pseudogene status. The CDR3 length is 18 residues. The CDR3 loop is CASSDPGQGGTAGCEQYF. CDR3 DNA: TGTGCCAGCAGCGATCCGGGACAGGGGGGAACCGCGGGATGCGAGCAGTACTTC.